The clone carrying this T cell receptor (beta chain) occurred a few times. Its antigen is unidentified. The same CDR3 also results from other DNA sequences found in this sample. Focal radiation plus CTLA-4 blockade with ipilimumab was administered to patients who had chemo-refractory metastatic non-small-cell lung cancer. J gave up 5 bases and V 6 bases, and 11 bases lay outside the gene matches. Germline V gives CDR1 MDHEN, CDR2 SYDVKM. The CDR3 covers 15 residues. TCRdb's table, derived via immunoSEQ multiplex PCR, lists solely in-frame clones and lacks some. Among 85,000 to 90,000 clones listed, approximately 75% were seen once. The data belong to a study of radiotherapy plus CTLA-4 blockade in lung cancer. Study-level information: Around 18% of patients responded objectively, and about 32% achieved disease control.

Findings of the study overall: Radiotherapy was combined with ipilimumab, and tumor-derived TCR clones then expanded in blood.

This chain joins TRBV28 and TRBJ2-5; 8 nucleotides match TRBD1. Sequenced material: peripheral blood, taken from a patient treated with radiotherapy plus ipilimumab. The sequence was obtained from a human donor with non-small cell lung cancer that progressed on radiotherapy plus ipilimumab. Here the CDR3 reads CASSLPGQGRETQYF. Here the CDR3 DNA reads TGTGCCAGCAGCCTTCCCGGACAGGGAAGGGAGACCCAGTACTTC.